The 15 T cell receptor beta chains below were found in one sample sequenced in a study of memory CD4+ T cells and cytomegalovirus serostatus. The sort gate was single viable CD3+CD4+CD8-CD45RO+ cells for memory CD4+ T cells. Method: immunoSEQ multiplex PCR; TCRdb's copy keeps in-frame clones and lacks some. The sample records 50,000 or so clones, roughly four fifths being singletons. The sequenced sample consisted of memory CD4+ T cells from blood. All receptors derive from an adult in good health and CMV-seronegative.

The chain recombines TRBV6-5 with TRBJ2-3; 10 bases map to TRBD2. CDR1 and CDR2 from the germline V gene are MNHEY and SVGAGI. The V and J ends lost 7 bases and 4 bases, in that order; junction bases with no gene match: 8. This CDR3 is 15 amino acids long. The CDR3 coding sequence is TGTGCCAGCAAAAGGCAGAGCGGGGGGGCAGATACGCAGTATTTT. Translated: CASKRQSGGADTQYF.

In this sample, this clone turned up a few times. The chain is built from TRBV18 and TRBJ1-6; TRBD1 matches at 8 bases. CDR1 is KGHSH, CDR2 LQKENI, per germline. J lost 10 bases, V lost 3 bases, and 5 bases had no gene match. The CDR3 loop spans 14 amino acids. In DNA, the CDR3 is TGTGCCAGCTCACCCGGACAGGGAAGATCACCCCTCCACTTT. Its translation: CASSPGQGRSPLHF.

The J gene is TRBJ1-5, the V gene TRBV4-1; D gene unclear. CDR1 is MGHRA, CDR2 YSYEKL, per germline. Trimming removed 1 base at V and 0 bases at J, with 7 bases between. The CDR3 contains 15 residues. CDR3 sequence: CASSQARISNQPQHF. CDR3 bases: TGCGCCAGCAGCCAAGCGAGAATTAGCAATCAGCCCCAGCATTTT.

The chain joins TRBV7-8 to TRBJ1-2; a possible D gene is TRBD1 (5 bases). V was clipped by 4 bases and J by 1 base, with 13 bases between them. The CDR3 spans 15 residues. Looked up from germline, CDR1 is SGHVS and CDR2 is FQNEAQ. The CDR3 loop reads CASSSRRDLNYGYTF. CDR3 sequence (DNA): TGTGCCAGCAGCTCGCGCAGGGACCTTAACTATGGCTACACCTTC.

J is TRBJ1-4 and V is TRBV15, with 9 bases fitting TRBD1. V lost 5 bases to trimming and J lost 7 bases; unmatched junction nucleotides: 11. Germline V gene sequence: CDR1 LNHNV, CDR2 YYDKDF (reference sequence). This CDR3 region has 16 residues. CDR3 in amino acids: CATSGGQGRGIEKLFF. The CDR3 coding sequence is TGTGCCACCAGCGGAGGACAGGGGAGGGGCATTGAAAAACTGTTTTTT.

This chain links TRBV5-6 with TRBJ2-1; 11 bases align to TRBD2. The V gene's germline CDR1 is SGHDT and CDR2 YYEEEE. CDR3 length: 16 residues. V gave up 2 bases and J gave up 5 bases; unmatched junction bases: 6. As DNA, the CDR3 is TGTGCCAGCAGCTTAGGGCCGGGACTAGCGGACAATGAGCAGTTCTTC. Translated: CASSLGPGLADNEQFF. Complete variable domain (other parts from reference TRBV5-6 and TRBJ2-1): DAGVTQSPTHLIKTRGQQVTLRCSPKSGHDTVSWYQQALGQGPQFIFQYYEEEERQRGNFPDRFSGHQFPNYSSELNVNALLLGDSALYLCASSLGPGLADNEQFFGPGTRLTVL.

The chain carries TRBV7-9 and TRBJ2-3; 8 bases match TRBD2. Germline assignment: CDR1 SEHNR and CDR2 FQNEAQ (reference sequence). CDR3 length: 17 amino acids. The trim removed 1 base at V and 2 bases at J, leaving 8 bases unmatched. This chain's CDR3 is CASSLGSGGVSTDTQYF. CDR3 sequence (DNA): TGTGCCAGCAGCTTAGGGAGCGGGGGCGTATCCACAGATACGCAGTATTTT.

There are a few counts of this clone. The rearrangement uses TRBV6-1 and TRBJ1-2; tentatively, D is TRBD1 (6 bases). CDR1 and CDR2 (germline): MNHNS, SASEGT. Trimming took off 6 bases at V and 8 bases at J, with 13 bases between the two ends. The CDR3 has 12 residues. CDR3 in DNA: TGTGCCAGCAGATCAGGGGTAGGAGGCTACACCTTC. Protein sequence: CASRSGVGGYTF.

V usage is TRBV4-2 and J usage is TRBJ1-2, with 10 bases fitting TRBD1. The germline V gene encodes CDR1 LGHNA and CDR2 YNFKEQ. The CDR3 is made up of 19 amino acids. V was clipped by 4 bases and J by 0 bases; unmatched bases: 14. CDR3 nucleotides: TGTGCCAGCAGCCTTCCCCGACAGGGGGCCTCTTTAGCTAACTATGGCTACACCTTC. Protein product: CASSLPRQGASLANYGYTF.

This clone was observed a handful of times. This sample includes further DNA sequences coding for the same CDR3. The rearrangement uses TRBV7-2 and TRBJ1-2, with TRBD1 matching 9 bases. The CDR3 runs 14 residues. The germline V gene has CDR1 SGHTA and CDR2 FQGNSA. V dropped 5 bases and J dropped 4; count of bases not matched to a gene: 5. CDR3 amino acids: CASSRQGQGYGYTF. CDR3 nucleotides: TGTGCCAGCAGCCGACAGGGACAGGGCTATGGCTACACCTTC. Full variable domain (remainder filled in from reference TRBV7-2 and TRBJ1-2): GAGVSQSPSNKVTEKGKDVELRCDPISGHTALYWYRQSLGQGLEFLIYFQGNSAPDKSGLPSDRFSAERTGGSVSTLTIQRTQQEDSAVYLCASSRQGQGYGYTFGSGTRLTVV.

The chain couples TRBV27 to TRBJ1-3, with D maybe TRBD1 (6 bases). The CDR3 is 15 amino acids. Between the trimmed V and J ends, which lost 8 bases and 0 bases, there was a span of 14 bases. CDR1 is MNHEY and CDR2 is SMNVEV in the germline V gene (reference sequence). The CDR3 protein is CASAGGDYSGNTIYF. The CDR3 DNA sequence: TGTGCCAGCGCCGGGGGCGACTACTCTGGAAACACCATATATTTT.

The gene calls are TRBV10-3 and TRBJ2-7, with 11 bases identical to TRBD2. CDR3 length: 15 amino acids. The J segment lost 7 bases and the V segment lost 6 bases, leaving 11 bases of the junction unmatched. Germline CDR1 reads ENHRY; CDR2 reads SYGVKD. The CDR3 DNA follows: TGTGCCATCAGCACTCTAGCGGGGGGCCCTTTGGAGCAGTACTTC. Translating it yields CAISTLAGGPLEQYF.

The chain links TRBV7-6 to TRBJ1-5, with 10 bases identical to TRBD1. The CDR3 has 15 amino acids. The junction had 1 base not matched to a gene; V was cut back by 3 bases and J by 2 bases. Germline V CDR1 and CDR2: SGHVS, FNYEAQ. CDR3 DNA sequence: TGTGCCAGCAGCTTGGGGACAGGGGGCAATCAGCCCCAGCATTTT. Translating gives CASSLGTGGNQPQHF.

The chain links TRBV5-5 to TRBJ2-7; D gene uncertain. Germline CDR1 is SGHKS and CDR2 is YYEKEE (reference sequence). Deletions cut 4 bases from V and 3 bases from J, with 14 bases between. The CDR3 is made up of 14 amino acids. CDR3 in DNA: TGTGCCAGCAGCCCCCCCCCGACTGACTACGAGCAGTACTTC. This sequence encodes CASSPPPTDYEQYF.

The CDR3 DNA sequence: TGTGCCAGCAGCTTAGTGGCTAGCAATCAGCCCCAGCATTTT. Translated, it gives CASSLVASNQPQHF. The rearrangement links TRBV7-2 to TRBJ1-5, with no clear D. Germline values: CDR1 SGHTA, CDR2 FQGNSA. The CDR3 covers 14 residues. V shed 1 base and J shed 0 bases, with 4 bases lying between them.